This T cell receptor (beta chain) was identified in a study of tumor-infiltrating lymphocytes in primary liver carcinoma. Turning to the study itself: Productive TCRbeta reads per sample were roughly 3.65 to 8 million, not differing by tissue.

Points from the study as a whole: Paired tumor-adjacent and tumor-blood samples overlapped less than tumor region pairs did. Significantly greater top-250-clone fractions characterized tumors relative to blood (p = 0.039).

Comments on this clonotype: Its antigen is as yet unknown. A much larger clone lies a single base off, so this may be a read error.

The input was 450 to 550 ng total RNA; TCR beta cDNA was made from it with a constant-region primer. Generation of the TCR beta libraries relied on three nested multiplex PCR rounds using slightly modified ARM-PCR. Use of TRBV1-TRBV30 forward primers with a C-beta reverse primer characterized the first two PCR rounds, which lasted about 10 cycles each. TCRdb reanalysed the multiplex PCR reads using MiXCR and keeps one entry per CDR3 protein. The repertoire holds 50,000 to 65,000 distinct CDR3 sequences, with roughly two thirds as singletons. Each 20-30 mg portion of unsorted bulk tissue served as the source for co-extraction of RNA and DNA. Chronic HBV infection was present, with no prior treatment. Germline lookup yields CDR1 MNHEY and CDR2 SVGAGI. The CDR3 has 14 residues.

The V gene is TRBV6-5, the J gene TRBJ2-1; 8 bases map to TRBD2. The sequence came from a man between 35 and 55 years old with primary liver carcinoma and hepatitis B virus infection. Source material: liver tumor tissue from sampling region 4. Regarding subset: tumor region T4, right-lateral pole. This CDR3 is CARSQVGGVVEQFF. Written as DNA, the CDR3 is TGTGCCCGCAGTCAAGTCGGGGGGGTGGTTGAGCAGTTCTTC.